What follows are 28 T cell receptor beta chains derived from one specimen sequenced in a study of shared clonotypes between healthy human individuals (dated by TCRdb to 2020 to 2022). The protocol used for the library was the immunoSEQ multiplex PCR assay. In its TCRdb copy, this immuneACCESS table keeps in-frame sequences only and misses some clones. Where compared with another copy, unresolved V genes explain less than half of these, and the others have no known cause. This sample gives more than 2 million clones in total; nearly 97% of them show up just once. Roughly 0.13% of the sample belongs to the ten largest clones. The sequenced sample was naive CD4+ T cells sorted from blood. The sample's cell subset or site, from its label and the paper: CD45RA+ positively selected. The receptors here all came from a man aged 18 to 35 in good health.

The CDR3, as DNA: TGTGCCAGCAGTCCACACAACCCCGGTTACTACGAGCAGTACTTC. Translating it yields CASSPHNPGYYEQYF. The rearrangement uses TRBV27 and TRBJ2-7, with unresolved D. This CDR3 is 15 amino acids long. CDR1 is MNHEY and CDR2 is SMNVEV in the germline V gene (reference sequence). Trimming took off 5 bases at V and 3 bases at J, with 17 bases between the two ends.

The chain carries TRBV7-2 and TRBJ2-5, with a possible D match to TRBD2 (6 bases). Germline CDR1 and CDR2: SGHTA and FQGNSA. The CDR3 has 15 residues. V was cut by 6 bases and J by 7 bases, with 21 bases left in between. Here the CDR3 reads CASRPTGSGPGTQYF. CDR3 coding DNA: TGTGCCAGCAGACCAACGGGTAGCGGCCCGGGGACCCAGTACTTC.

This clone came up once. The rearrangement joins TRBV9 to TRBJ2-1; TRBD2 aligns across 8 bases. V was pared by 4 bases and J by 9 bases, with 12 bases of the junction left unmatched. The CDR3 is 15 amino acids. CDR1 is SGDLS and CDR2 is YYNGEE in the germline V gene. The CDR3 sequence is CASSRRGLELGEQFF. The CDR3 bases are TGTGCCAGCAGCCGAAGGGGACTAGAGTTAGGTGAGCAGTTCTTC.

The chain combines TRBV6-6 with TRBJ2-5; 7 bases map to TRBD2. The CDR3 has 14 residues. Trimming at V came to 6 bases and at J to 1 base, leaving 5 bases not matched to a gene. The germline V gene encodes CDR1 MNHNY and CDR2 SVGAGI (reference sequence). CDR3 amino acids: CASRGSGVQETQYF. The CDR3 DNA follows: TGTGCCAGCAGAGGGAGCGGGGTCCAAGAGACCCAGTACTTC.

Only one count was recorded for this clone. The rearrangement uses TRBV7-9 and TRBJ2-7, with TRBD1 matching over 11 bases. Unmatched junction bases numbered 3, after V lost 3 bases and J lost 5 bases. In germline, CDR1 is SEHNR, CDR2 FQNEAQ (reference sequence). The CDR3 sequence is 14 residues long. CDR3 amino acids: CASSFGQGANEQYF. CDR3 nucleotides: TGTGCCAGCAGCTTTGGACAGGGGGCAAACGAGCAGTACTTC.

The rearrangement joins TRBV25-1 to TRBJ1-2; 8 bases map to TRBD1. This CDR3 has 15 amino acids. Germline lookup yields CDR1 MGHDK and CDR2 SYGVNS. V gave up 5 bases and J gave up 1 base; unmatched junction bases: 6. The CDR3 sequence: CASSPRGQGNYGYTF. CDR3 DNA: TGTGCCAGCAGTCCCCGCGGACAGGGTAACTATGGCTACACCTTC.

CDR3 residues: CASSLDQGTEAFF. CDR3 coding DNA: TGTGCCAGCAGCTTAGACCAGGGGACTGAAGCTTTCTTT. This chain uses TRBV7-3 with TRBJ1-1; D might be TRBD1 (6 bases). The V and J ends lost 2 bases and 5 bases respectively, with 9 bases between them. The CDR3 consists of 13 residues. The germline V gene has CDR1 SGHTA and CDR2 FQGTGA.

The CDR3 DNA sequence: TGTGCCAGCAGCGTAGGCACATCGGGACCCGAAAAACTGTTTTTT. Its translation: CASSVGTSGPEKLFF. The V gene is TRBV9, the J gene TRBJ1-4, with D maybe TRBD1 (5 bases). Germline V gene lookup returns CDR1 SGDLS and CDR2 YYNGEE. V gave up 0 bases and J gave up 8 bases, with 14 bases separating them. The length of the CDR3 is 15 residues.

This clone appeared a single time. This chain connects TRBV30 to TRBJ1-2, with TRBD1 matching over 8 bases. After removal of 4 bases from V and 4 bases from J, the junction contained 5 bases not matched to a gene. The V gene's germline CDR1 is GTSNPN and CDR2 SVGIG (reference sequence). This CDR3 has 13 residues. As DNA, the CDR3 is TGTGCCTGGATAGGTACAGGGGGCTATGGCTACACCTTC. Amino acids: CAWIGTGGYGYTF.

This clone was seen just once. The chain carries TRBV28 and TRBJ1-3; the D gene is possibly TRBD1 (5 bases). The germline CDR1 and CDR2 sequences are MDHEN and SYDVKM. V was cut by 3 bases and J by 3 bases, with 12 bases left in between. The CDR3 covers 15 residues. The CDR3 DNA sequence: TGTGCCAGCAGTTTGCAGGGAGCAGGTGGAAACACCATATATTTT. This gives the protein CASSLQGAGGNTIYF.

V is TRBV6-1 and J is TRBJ2-7, with a tentative D call TRBD1 (6 bases). From germline, CDR1 is MNHNS and CDR2 SASEGT. CDR3 length equals 13 residues. V lost 4 bases to trimming and J lost 5 bases, with 12 bases between them. CDR3 region: CASSAGHRDEQYF. Here the CDR3 DNA reads TGTGCCAGCAGTGCCGGGCACAGGGACGAGCAGTACTTC.

The rearrangement joins TRBV7-6 to TRBJ2-7, with D possibly TRBD1 on 5 matching bases. From germline, CDR1 is SGHVS and CDR2 FNYEAQ. V was cut by 4 bases and J by 0 bases, with 10 bases left in between. There are 14 residues in the CDR3. CDR3 amino acids: CASSSGSPSYEQYF. The CDR3 coding sequence is TGTGCCAGCAGCTCAGGGTCGCCCTCCTACGAGCAGTACTTC.

J is TRBJ2-3 and V is TRBV10-3, with 9 bases fitting TRBD1. After removal of 11 bases from V and 2 bases from J, the junction contained 8 bases not matched to a gene. The CDR3 spans 14 residues. CDR1 and CDR2 (germline): ENHRY, SYGVKD. In DNA, the CDR3 is TGTGCCTCGGGGACAGGGATGACCACAGATACGCAGTATTTT. This translates into CASGTGMTTDTQYF.

V is TRBV11-2 and J is TRBJ1-1; unclear D gene. Per germline, CDR1 SGHAT and CDR2 FQNNGV. The CDR3 spans 13 residues. Trimming pared 2 bases from V and 2 bases from J, leaving 6 bases between. The CDR3 reads CASSLRSNTEAFF. As DNA, the CDR3 is TGTGCCAGCAGCTTACGTTCCAACACTGAAGCTTTCTTT.

The rearrangement joins TRBV4-1 to TRBJ2-7, with D uncertain. The CDR3 loop spans 14 amino acids. In germline, CDR1 is MGHRA, CDR2 YSYEKL. Trimming removed 0 bases from V and 2 bases from J, with 8 bases in between. The CDR3 coding sequence is TGCGCCAGCAGCCAAGATACAAGGACCTACGAGCAGTACTTC. This translates into CASSQDTRTYEQYF.

V is TRBV5-1 and J is TRBJ1-1; perhaps TRBD1 as D (5 bases). V was pared by 6 bases and J by 7 bases, with 16 bases between. From germline, CDR1 is SGHRS and CDR2 YFSETQ. This CDR3 is built from 13 residues. As DNA, the CDR3 is TGCGCCAGCACTGGGGCCGGTTGGGGTGAAGCTTTCTTT. This encodes CASTGAGWGEAFF.

The chain is built from TRBV5-1 and TRBJ2-3; the D gene is possibly TRBD1 (5 bases). V lost 1 base and J 5 bases, leaving 14 bases between the germline ends. CDR3 size: 15 residues. CDR1 is SGHRS, CDR2 YFSETQ, per germline. The CDR3: CASSLRPGQGDTQYF. CDR3 nucleotide sequence: TGCGCCAGCAGCTTGAGGCCAGGGCAGGGAGATACGCAGTATTTT.

The chain carries TRBV27 and TRBJ2-3, with 11 bases aligning to TRBD2. V lost 2 bases, J lost 1 base, and 8 bases stayed unmatched. The CDR3 runs to 18 residues. Germline-derived CDR1 and CDR2 are MNHEY and SMNVEV (reference sequence). CDR3 in amino acids: CASSLIAGGPGRTDTQYF. DNA of the CDR3: TGTGCCAGCAGTTTAATAGCGGGAGGGCCAGGGCGCACAGATACGCAGTATTTT.

V is TRBV6-5 and J is TRBJ2-5, with 8 positions matching TRBD2. Per the germline V gene, CDR1 is MNHEY and CDR2 is SVGAGI. The CDR3 has 13 residues. The trim removed 10 bases at V and 4 bases at J, leaving 8 bases unmatched. CDR3: CATGLAGRETQYF. Here the CDR3 DNA reads TGTGCCACGGGGTTAGCGGGGAGAGAGACCCAGTACTTC.

The V gene is TRBV29-1, the J gene TRBJ2-3, with no clear D. Per germline, CDR1 SQVTM and CDR2 ANQGSEA. The CDR3 extends over 16 amino acids. The ends were cut back, 6 bases at V and 0 bases at J, with 19 bases in the middle. The DNA of the CDR3 is TGCAGCGTCCGTCTTGCGTTGTCGGCTAGCACAGATACGCAGTATTTT. Translation: CSVRLALSASTDTQYF.

The chain couples TRBV5-1 to TRBJ1-1; D not resolved. Germline V gene data show CDR1 as SGHRS and CDR2 as YFSETQ. CDR3 length equals 15 residues. Between the trimmed V and J ends, which lost 5 bases and 1 base, there was a span of 15 bases. In DNA, the CDR3 is TGCGCCAGCAGTTCCCAGGTTTCGGGGAACACTGAAGCTTTCTTT. Translating gives CASSSQVSGNTEAFF.

The genes are TRBV30 and TRBJ1-3; D is undetermined. The V end was cut by 4 bases, the J end by 0 bases, with 13 bases between. Germline V gene data show CDR1 as GTSNPN and CDR2 as SVGIG (reference sequence). This CDR3 region has 15 residues. CDR3 bases: TGTGCCTGGAAATATCGGCGGAACTCTGGAAACACCATATATTTT. Its translation: CAWKYRRNSGNTIYF.

The V gene is TRBV7-9, the J gene TRBJ1-5; perhaps TRBD1 as D (5 bases). V lost 2 bases, J lost 11 bases, and 10 bases lay in between. The V gene's germline CDR1 is SEHNR and CDR2 FQNEAQ (reference sequence). This CDR3 has 12 amino acids. CDR3: CASSLSQGAQHF. The CDR3 region has the DNA TGTGCCAGCAGCTTATCACAAGGGGCCCAGCATTTT. Variable domain in full (rest from reference TRBV7-9 and TRBJ1-5): DTGVSQNPRHKITKRGQNVTFRCDPISEHNRLYWYRQTLGQGPEFLTYFQNEAQLEKSRLLSDRFSAERPKGSFSTLEIQRTEQGDSAMYLCASSLSQGAQHFGDGTRLSIL.

J is TRBJ2-7 and V is TRBV4-1; D may be TRBD1 (5 bases). The CDR3 has 15 residues. Germline V gives CDR1 MGHRA, CDR2 YSYEKL. V was shortened by 0 bases and J by 5 bases, with 14 bases between the two germline ends. This CDR3 reads CASSQEASGWDEQYF. The CDR3 DNA is TGCGCCAGCAGCCAAGAGGCGTCAGGGTGGGACGAGCAGTACTTC.

The DNA of the CDR3 is TGCGCCAGCAGTGGAGAGGCGGTGAGGCAGTACTTC. Translated, it gives CASSGEAVRQYF. V usage is TRBV10-2 and J usage is TRBJ2-7; D gene uncertain. Germline V lookup: CDR1 WSHSY, CDR2 SAAADI. V lost 4 bases and J lost 9, with 13 bases in between. The CDR3 consists of 12 residues.

The rearrangement links TRBV2 to TRBJ1-4; 7 bases are shared with TRBD1. The V segment lost 5 bases and the J segment 2 bases; nucleotides outside the gene matches: 5. The CDR3 has 15 amino acids. CDR1 SNHLY and CDR2 FYNNEI come from the germline V gene. CDR3 bases: TGTGCCAGCAGTTCTAGGGGGCCTACTAATGAAAAACTGTTTTTT. Residues: CASSSRGPTNEKLFF.

The V call is TRBV5-1, the J call TRBJ1-2, with 7 nucleotides matching TRBD1. The length of the CDR3 is 15 residues. Germline CDR1 is SGHRS and CDR2 is YFSETQ. Losses at the gene ends were 3 bases for V and 2 bases for J; bases not matched to a gene: 7. CDR3 loop: CASSSAPTGNYGYTF. CDR3 nucleotide sequence: TGCGCCAGCAGCTCAGCCCCGACAGGGAACTATGGCTACACCTTC.

V and J are TRBV5-1 and TRBJ2-1; 8 bases are shared with TRBD2. V lost 6 bases and J lost 5; bases outside the gene matches: 7. CDR1 is SGHRS and CDR2 is YFSETQ in the germline V gene. The length of the CDR3 is 14 residues. CDR3 nucleotides: TGCGCCAGCACAAGCGGGAGTACCAACAATGAGCAGTTCTTC. Translated, it gives CASTSGSTNNEQFF.